This T cell receptor beta chain was profiled in a study of CXCR3-negative and CXCR3-positive naive CD8 T cells. Across the whole study: Cumulative TRB read yield was approximately 135 million, averaging about 1.5 +/- 0.3 million per library.

Via 5' RACE with UMI labels, TRB cDNA libraries were prepared. TCRdb re-called the 5' RACE reads; every CDR3 protein appears as one record, without DNA. Its clone listing holds 6,000 or so distinct CDR3 sequences. Naive CD8+ T cells had a CD45RO-CCR7+CD27+CD95- phenotype. Germline V gene data show CDR1 as LNHDA and CDR2 as SQIVND (reference sequence). The CDR3 consists of 12 residues. The rearrangement links TRBV19 to TRBJ2-2; the D call from TCRdb, TRBD1, cannot be confirmed without DNA. This TCR was sampled from a human donor in good health. Some clones in this sample may be carry-over from other donors' samples. The sequenced sample consisted of naive CXCR3- CD8+ T cells from blood. The subset: CD45RO-CCR7+CD27+CD95- naive CD8+ T cells lacking CXCR3 (TNR3-). The CDR3 sequence: CASSPRPGELFF.